Each of the 22 T cell receptor beta chains below was sequenced from the same sample in a study of cytomegalovirus exposure and HLA in healthy donors listed by TCRdb under 2017. Libraries were constructed by the immunoSEQ multiplex PCR assay. For the multiplex PCR, a mixture combining 60 forward primers for TCR Vbeta segments and 13 reverse primers for TCR Jbeta segments was used. The source is immuneACCESS, and TCRdb retained only in-frame sequences with V and J called. Part of the clones is not carried over; for the studies checked, unresolved V genes explain less than half of this, and the remainder is unexplained. The sample has hundreds of thousands of clones on record, roughly 82% of them singletons. Of the sample, roughly 6% falls within the top ten clones. Sequencing used PBMCs. The source is a man aged 35 to 55 in good health and CMV-seropositive.

The chain joins TRBV19 to TRBJ1-5; perhaps TRBD1 as D (6 bases). The V gene lost 3 bases and the J gene lost 0 bases, with 9 bases spanning the gap. Germline-derived CDR1 and CDR2 are LNHDA and SQIVND (reference sequence). The CDR3 contains 15 residues. CDR3 DNA sequence: TGTGCCAGTAGTATGGACAGTCTTAGCAATCAGCCCCAGCATTTT. Its protein is CASSMDSLSNQPQHF.

The CDR3 coding sequence is TGTGCCAGCAGCTTCACAGGGAGCGACTATGGCTACACCTTC. Protein sequence: CASSFTGSDYGYTF. The rearrangement links TRBV11-2 to TRBJ1-2, with a weak D call TRBD1 (6 bases). V lost 3 bases and J lost 3, with 11 bases in between. The CDR3 covers 14 residues. Germline lookup yields CDR1 SGHAT and CDR2 FQNNGV. Full variable domain (remainder filled in from reference TRBV11-2 and TRBJ1-2): EAGVAQSPRYKIIEKRQSVAFWCNPISGHATLYWYQQILGQGPKLLIQFQNNGVVDDSQLPKDRFSAERLKGVDSTLKIQPAKLEDSAVYLCASSFTGSDYGYTFGSGTRLTVV.

In this sample, this clone turned up once. The chain is built from TRBV11-2 and TRBJ2-1; TRBD2 aligns across 10 bases. The CDR3 covers 15 residues. With 1 base clipped from V and 8 bases from J, the junction kept 5 bases outside the gene matches. From germline, CDR1 is SGHAT and CDR2 FQNNGV. DNA of the CDR3: TGTGCCAGCAGCTTAGGGACTAGCGGCTTCTATGAGCAGTTCTTC. Residues: CASSLGTSGFYEQFF. The full variable domain, with the rest looked up from reference TRBV11-2 and TRBJ2-1, is EAGVAQSPRYKIIEKRQSVAFWCNPISGHATLYWYQQILGQGPKLLIQFQNNGVVDDSQLPKDRFSAERLKGVDSTLKIQPAKLEDSAVYLCASSLGTSGFYEQFFGPGTRLTVL.

This clone appeared once. The V gene is TRBV11-2, the J gene TRBJ2-1; 13 bases are a match to TRBD2. Germline lookup yields CDR1 SGHAT and CDR2 FQNNGV. V lost 5 bases to trimming and J lost 0 bases; unmatched junction nucleotides: 1. The CDR3 sequence is 16 residues long. CDR3 loop: CASSRLAGGSYNEQFF. The CDR3 DNA reads as TGTGCCAGCAGCCGACTAGCGGGAGGCTCCTACAATGAGCAGTTCTTC.

The chain has TRBV19 and TRBJ2-5; D is perhaps TRBD1 (5 bases). CDR1 is LNHDA, CDR2 SQIVND, per germline (reference sequence). V was cut by 3 bases and J by 1 base, with 12 bases left in between. The CDR3 is made up of 15 amino acids. The CDR3 loop reads CASSIGATVQETQYF. The CDR3 coding sequence is TGTGCCAGTAGTATTGGGGCAACCGTCCAAGAGACCCAGTACTTC.

The gene calls are TRBV14 and TRBJ2-1; 10 bases agree with TRBD2. Germline CDR1 is SGHDN and CDR2 is FVKESK. The J segment lost 4 bases and the V segment lost 4 bases, leaving 7 bases of the junction unmatched. CDR3 length: 16 residues. CDR3 protein: CASSPRTSGDYNEQFF. The CDR3 DNA sequence: TGTGCCAGCAGCCCAAGGACTAGCGGAGATTACAATGAGCAGTTCTTC. Together with reference TRBV14 and TRBJ2-1, the CDR3 gives the full variable domain: EAGVTQFPSHSVIEKGQTVTLRCDPISGHDNLYWYRRVMGKEIKFLLHFVKESKQDESGMPNNRFLAERTGGTYSTLKVQPAELEDSGVYFCASSPRTSGDYNEQFFGPGTRLTVL.

The genes are TRBV18 and TRBJ2-1; TRBD1 agrees at 7 bases. V dropped 4 bases and J dropped 0; count of bases not matched to a gene: 18. CDR1 and CDR2 (germline): KGHSH, LQKENI. The CDR3 contains 20 residues. The CDR3 loop reads CASSQASGTVGPSSYNEQFF. CDR3 DNA sequence: TGTGCCAGCTCACAAGCTTCCGGGACAGTGGGTCCGAGCTCCTACAATGAGCAGTTCTTC. Full variable domain (remainder filled in from reference TRBV18 and TRBJ2-1): NAGVMQNPRHLVRRRGQEARLRCSPMKGHSHVYWYRQLPEEGLKFMVYLQKENIIDESGMPKERFSAEFPKEGPSILRIQQVVRGDSAAYFCASSQASGTVGPSSYNEQFFGPGTRLTVL.

This chain connects TRBV5-1 to TRBJ2-7; 10 nucleotides align to TRBD2. With 0 bases clipped from V and 0 bases from J, the junction kept 3 bases outside the gene matches. Germline V lookup: CDR1 SGHRS, CDR2 YFSETQ. The CDR3 is 16 amino acids. CDR3 bases: TGCGCCAGCAGCTTGGTTCTAGCGGGAGACTCCTACGAGCAGTACTTC. This sequence encodes CASSLVLAGDSYEQYF.

On this clone itself: Its ends do not fully match the called genes, so a read error is possible. Other nucleotide sequences in the sample specify the same CDR3. The V call is TRBV19, the J call TRBJ1-1; 7 bases are shared with TRBD1. The CDR3 runs to 16 residues. Germline CDR1 LNHDA, CDR2 SQIVND (reference sequence). The CDR3 DNA sequence: TGTGCCAGTAGTATAGAGGGACAGTCCTTGAACACTGAGGCTTTCTTT. Translation: CASSIEGQSLNTEAFF.

This clone was recorded once. The J gene is TRBJ2-7, the V gene TRBV4-1, with TRBD2 matching 7 bases. With 4 bases clipped from V and 0 bases from J, the junction kept 9 bases outside the gene matches. This CDR3 has 16 amino acids. The germline CDR1 and CDR2 sequences are MGHRA and YSYEKL. The CDR3 DNA is TGCGCCAGCAGCCCAAGGGAGGGACCAGACTCCTACGAGCAGTACGTC. Its protein product is CASSPREGPDSYEQYV.

The chain joins TRBV5-1 to TRBJ2-1, with 10 positions matching TRBD2. Trimming at V came to 1 base and at J to 9 bases, leaving 16 bases not matched to a gene. CDR3 length: 18 residues. Germline V gives CDR1 SGHRS, CDR2 YFSETQ. The CDR3 DNA reads TGCGCCAGCAGCTTGTTCTTTCAGGCTAGCGGGAGTGGCCTTGAGCAGTTCTTC. It is translated as CASSLFFQASGSGLEQFF.

This chain joins TRBV27 and TRBJ1-1; TRBD1 aligns across 10 bases. The V segment lost 8 bases and the J segment 5 bases; nucleotides outside the gene matches: 5. The CDR3 length is 13 residues. Germline V CDR1 and CDR2: MNHEY, SMNVEV (reference sequence). CDR3 residues: CASRDRGPTEAFF. The CDR3 nucleotides read TGTGCCAGCCGTGACAGGGGGCCTACTGAAGCTTTCTTT.

The table lists this clone with a few counts. CDR3 region: CASSEGTGIFQPQHF. CDR3 bases: TGTGCCAGCAGTGAAGGGACAGGGATTTTTCAGCCCCAGCATTTT. The V gene is TRBV25-1, the J gene TRBJ1-5; 9 nucleotides align to TRBD1. Germline V gene sequence: CDR1 MGHDK, CDR2 SYGVNS. CDR3 size: 15 residues. V dropped 2 bases and J dropped 6; count of bases not matched to a gene: 5.

This sequence joins TRBV7-9 and TRBJ2-1; maybe TRBD2 (6 bases). The V and J ends lost 2 bases and 6 bases respectively, with 14 bases between them. The CDR3 has 15 amino acids. The V gene's germline CDR1 is SEHNR and CDR2 FQNEAQ (reference sequence). The CDR3 here is CASSLPAGTGNEQFF. The CDR3 bases are TGTGCCAGCAGCTTACCGGCGGGGACGGGCAATGAGCAGTTCTTC.

This clone was picked up one time. The chain carries TRBV27 and TRBJ2-7, with 7 bases identical to TRBD1. The germline V gene encodes CDR1 MNHEY and CDR2 SMNVEV (reference sequence). This CDR3 has 16 amino acids. V was pared by 3 bases and J by 2 bases, with 10 bases of the junction left unmatched. The CDR3 sequence is CASSFYRGVVPYEQYF. Written as DNA, the CDR3 is TGTGCCAGCAGTTTTTACAGGGGAGTGGTTCCCTACGAGCAGTACTTC.

The chain uses TRBV4-2 and TRBJ1-5; D gene ambiguous. The germline gives CDR1 LGHNA, CDR2 YNFKEQ. The CDR3 is 13 amino acids. V lost 1 base to trimming and J lost 4 bases, with 5 bases between them. CDR3 bases: TGTGCCAGCAGCCAAGCAGTTAATCAGCCCCAGCATTTT. It codes for CASSQAVNQPQHF.

The chain couples TRBV7-9 to TRBJ2-1; TRBD2 agrees at 9 bases. Trimming removed 5 bases from V and 4 bases from J; junction bases left unmatched: 18. Germline CDR1 is SEHNR and CDR2 is FQNEAQ (reference sequence). The CDR3 totals 19 residues. In DNA, the CDR3 is TGTGCCAGCAGCGCCCCAACAGCTTATCGGACTAGCGATTACAATGAGCAGTTCTTC. As protein: CASSAPTAYRTSDYNEQFF. Using reference TRBV7-9 and TRBJ2-1 for the parts outside the CDR3, the full variable domain is DTGVSQNPRHKITKRGQNVTFRCDPISEHNRLYWYRQTLGQGPEFLTYFQNEAQLEKSRLLSDRFSAERPKGSFSTLEIQRTEQGDSAMYLCASSAPTAYRTSDYNEQFFGPGTRLTVL.

This CDR3 is CASSPLRGGAYGYTF. As DNA, the CDR3 is TGTGCCAGCAGCCCCCTTCGGGGGGGTGCATATGGCTACACCTTC. The chain employs TRBV7-8 and TRBJ1-2; TRBD1 is a possible D gene (5 bases). Trimming removed 5 bases at V and 5 bases at J, with 18 bases between. The V gene's germline CDR1 is SGHVS and CDR2 FQNEAQ. The CDR3 extends over 15 amino acids.

The V and J genes are TRBV6-4 and TRBJ1-2; D uncertain. Trimming stripped 3 bases from V and 6 bases from J, with 23 bases between. Germline V gene sequence: CDR1 MRHNA, CDR2 SNTAGT. The CDR3 totals 17 residues. The CDR3 protein is CASSEVAAPGYYDGYTF. CDR3 bases: TGTGCCAGCAGTGAGGTGGCAGCCCCGGGGTATTATGATGGCTACACCTTC.

V and J are TRBV18 and TRBJ2-7, with 9 bases fitting TRBD2. This CDR3 is built from 16 residues. V lost 4 bases to trimming and J lost 7 bases; unmatched junction nucleotides: 14. CDR1 KGHSH and CDR2 LQKENI come from the germline V gene. CDR3 loop: CASSLSEAGGIDEQYF. The CDR3 DNA is TGTGCCAGCTCACTGTCCGAGGCGGGAGGGATTGATGAGCAGTACTTC.

The chain joins TRBV6-6 to TRBJ2-5; 7 bases match TRBD2. J lost 4 bases, V lost 0 bases, and 5 bases had no gene match. Germline V lookup: CDR1 MNHNY, CDR2 SVGAGI (reference sequence). The CDR3 spans 15 residues. CDR3: CASSYSGTGGETQYF. CDR3 DNA sequence: TGTGCCAGCAGTTACTCAGGGACGGGAGGAGAGACCCAGTACTTC.

This clone was seen just once. The rearrangement links TRBV19 to TRBJ2-1; D not resolved. The CDR3 extends over 13 amino acids. The V gene's germline CDR1 is LNHDA and CDR2 SQIVND (reference sequence). V lost 2 bases to trimming and J lost 4 bases, with 6 bases between them. CDR3 residues: CASSIKRYNEQFF. The CDR3 DNA is TGTGCCAGTAGTATAAAACGGTACAATGAGCAGTTCTTC.